This entry features one TCR beta chain sequence. Its antigen is currently unknown. The data originate from a study of cytomegalovirus exposure and HLA in healthy donors. Overall study results and limits: Across all donors, roughly uniform sequencing depth was an assumption of the presence/absence analyses.

Trimming took off 11 bases at V and 3 bases at J, with 13 bases between the two ends. The germline V gene encodes CDR1 MDHEN and CDR2 SYDVKM. The CDR3 has 12 residues. Healthy bone marrow donors made up the donors. Primers for the PCR totalled 60 Vbeta and 13 Jbeta. Data came from immunoSEQ multiplex PCR; TCRdb stores just in-frame clones and leaves some out. The sample shows under 150,000 clones, 80% of them seen only once. The chain employs TRBV28 and TRBJ1-1, with D possibly matching TRBD1 (5 bases). The receptor was isolated from a male donor in good health and CMV-seronegative. The specimen sequenced was PBMCs. CDR3 amino acids: CASSGAHTEAFF. DNA of the CDR3: TGTGCCTCCAGTGGGGCGCACACTGAAGCTTTCTTT.